This TCR beta chain emerged from a study of blood T cells in healthy people across ages. The length of the CDR3 is 15 residues. The germline V gene has CDR1 MRHNA and CDR2 SNTAGT. V lost 6 bases and J lost 5; bases outside the gene matches: 12. For the second PCR, which ran for about 6 to 11 cycles, a sample-barcoded 5' primer and a J-beta primer mix were used. TCRdb re-analysed the 5' RACE reads in MiXCR, keeping a single row per CDR3 protein. The profile shows 600,000 to 800,000 distinct CDR3 sequences, about 21% of them singletons. This clonotype appeared a few times. Sample: blood. The receptor comes from a man aged 65-85 years in good health. This chain connects TRBV6-4 to TRBJ2-5; 7 positions agree with TRBD1. Here the CDR3 reads CASRTTGSPTETQYF. The CDR3 DNA is TGTGCCAGCAGGACGACAGGGAGTCCAACGGAGACCCAGTACTTC.